This T cell receptor (beta chain) was retrieved from a study of blood T cells in healthy people across ages. This clonotype has a handful of counts. Its antigen is still unknown. Study-wide results and limits: Across samples, TCR beta diversity tracked strongly with naive T cell percentage.

Germline-derived CDR1 and CDR2 are SQVTM and ANQGSEA. CDR3 length: 15 residues. Trimming pared 4 bases from V and 2 bases from J, leaving 17 bases between. Next came a second PCR, run for roughly 6 to 11 cycles, which used a sample-barcoded 5' primer along with a J-beta primer mix. Every cDNA molecule carried a tag from a template-switch adaptor bearing 12 random nucleotides. MiXCR, run by TCRdb on the 5' RACE reads, gives a single entry per CDR3 protein. Seen here are about 1,800,000 distinct CDR3 sequences, 28% observed once, and the top ten hold about 7.7%. Individuals who donated were healthy Caucasians from Russia aged about 6 to 90. For every donor, a draw yielded roughly 10 milliliters of peripheral blood.

Sequencing used blood. This TCR derives from a woman younger than 45 in good health. This chain connects TRBV29-1 to TRBJ2-5, with D uncertain. The CDR3 region has the DNA TGCAGCGTTGTAGGAGCACCGACGACTCAAGAGACCCAGTACTTC. This sequence encodes CSVVGAPTTQETQYF.